A single sample is the source of the 18 T cell receptor beta chains below, sequenced in a study of blood T cell repertoires in COVID-19. The table came from immunoSEQ multiplex PCR; TCRdb's copy has only in-frame clones and leaves some out. The repertoire holds 280,000 or so clones, with around 87% as singletons. Sequenced sample: peripheral blood. The receptors shown here come from a woman in her twenties or thirties who had recovered from COVID-19.

The chain is built from TRBV7-8 and TRBJ1-5; D gene unclear. Germline V gene lookup returns CDR1 SGHVS and CDR2 FQNEAQ. V was shortened by 1 base and J by 0 bases, with 16 bases between the two germline ends. This CDR3 region has 18 residues. The CDR3, as DNA: TGTGCCAGCAGCTTAGTAAGTGTAGTTAGTTATAGCAATCAGCCCCAGCATTTT. This encodes CASSLVSVVSYSNQPQHF.

The chain has TRBV5-1 and TRBJ2-5; 9 nucleotides agree with TRBD2. With 1 base clipped from V and 1 base from J, the junction kept 5 bases outside the gene matches. The V gene's germline CDR1 is SGHRS and CDR2 YFSETQ. This CDR3 contains 16 residues. The CDR3 region is CASSLNSGGPQETQYF. The CDR3 DNA reads TGCGCCAGCAGCTTGAATAGCGGGGGCCCCCAAGAGACCCAGTACTTC. The complete variable domain, with remaining parts taken from reference TRBV5-1 and TRBJ2-5, reads KAGVTQTPRYLIKTRGQQVTLSCSPISGHRSVSWYQQTPGQGLQFLFEYFSETQRNKGNFPGRFSGRQFSNSRSEMNVSTLELGDSALYLCASSLNSGGPQETQYFGPGTRLLVL.

The genes are TRBV4-1 and TRBJ2-3, with 7 bases identical to TRBD1. Per germline, CDR1 MGHRA and CDR2 YSYEKL. V trimming: 4 bases; J trimming: 1 base; junction bases outside the gene matches: 8. The CDR3 totals 16 residues. As DNA, the CDR3 is TGCGCCAGCAGCCTGGACCGGGACAGTGGCACAGATACGCAGTATTTT. It encodes CASSLDRDSGTDTQYF.

V gene TRBV28 combines with J gene TRBJ2-5; 13 bases are shared with TRBD2. Trimming removed 4 bases from V and 5 bases from J; junction bases left unmatched: 7. This CDR3 comprises 16 residues. The germline CDR1 and CDR2 sequences are MDHEN and SYDVKM. CDR3: CASSYRTSGSSETQYF. CDR3 coding DNA: TGTGCCAGCAGTTACAGGACTAGCGGGAGTTCGGAGACCCAGTACTTC.

The gene calls are TRBV7-9 and TRBJ2-7; D gene unclear. Germline V gene lookup returns CDR1 SEHNR and CDR2 FQNEAQ (reference sequence). V was pared by 6 bases and J by 2 bases, with 8 bases between. The CDR3 loop spans 12 amino acids. In nucleotides, the CDR3 is TGTGCCAGCAGTATCACACCCTACGAGCAGTACTTC. Translating it yields CASSITPYEQYF.

The genes are TRBV5-6 and TRBJ1-6, with TRBD1 identical over 7 bases. Germline CDR1 SGHDT, CDR2 YYEEEE. V lost 4 bases to trimming and J lost 8 bases; unmatched junction nucleotides: 6. There are 14 residues in the CDR3. CDR3 sequence (DNA): TGTGCCAGCAGCACAGGACAGGTTGATTCACCCCTCCACTTT. Encoded protein: CASSTGQVDSPLHF.

The chain carries TRBV2 and TRBJ1-5; D unclear. This CDR3 is built from 13 residues. In germline, CDR1 is SNHLY, CDR2 FYNNEI. V was cut by 9 bases and J by 3 bases, with 12 bases left in between. The CDR3, as DNA: TGTGCCAGTTGCGAGGAATACAATCAGCCCCAGCATTTT. The encoded protein is CASCEEYNQPQHF.

The chain employs TRBV10-2 and TRBJ2-7, with TRBD1 matching over 7 bases. The germline V gene has CDR1 WSHSY and CDR2 SAAADI. The CDR3 is 16 amino acids. V gave up 0 bases and J gave up 4 bases; unmatched junction bases: 9. CDR3 nucleotides: TGCGCCAGCAGTGAGTCACCCGGCAGGGGGTTTTACGAGCAGTACTTC. This translates into CASSESPGRGFYEQYF.

The CDR3 DNA sequence: TGTGCCAGCAGCCCACAGGGGGCTAGAGAGACCCAGTACTTC. The encoded protein is CASSPQGARETQYF. V gene TRBV7-2 combines with J gene TRBJ2-5; 9 nucleotides agree with TRBD1. V lost 5 bases to trimming and J lost 4 bases; unmatched junction nucleotides: 5. Per the germline V gene, CDR1 is SGHTA and CDR2 is FQGNSA. The length of the CDR3 is 14 residues.

CDR3 DNA: TGTGCCAGCCGCCGGACAGGGAACACCGGGGAGCTGTTTTTT. Its translation is CASRRTGNTGELFF. V is TRBV6-5 and J is TRBJ2-2; TRBD1 agrees at 7 bases. The CDR3 loop spans 14 amino acids. Germline CDR1 and CDR2: MNHEY and SVGAGI. V lost 8 bases and J lost 1; bases outside the gene matches: 4.

This clone was observed a handful of times. The chain has TRBV6-1 and TRBJ2-2; TRBD2 might be the D (5 bases). Germline V gives CDR1 MNHNS, CDR2 SASEGT. The V end was cut by 2 bases, the J end by 15 bases, with 19 bases between. The CDR3 totals 14 residues. CDR3: CASSEFGTPREVFF. In DNA, the CDR3 is TGTGCCAGCAGTGAATTTGGAACCCCGAGGGAAGTGTTTTTT.

The chain employs TRBV7-9 and TRBJ1-1; D is unresolved. Trimming removed 5 bases from V and 1 base from J, with 5 bases in between. Germline CDR1 reads SEHNR; CDR2 reads FQNEAQ (reference sequence). CDR3 size: 12 residues. The CDR3 loop is CASSPSNTEAFF. CDR3 sequence (DNA): TGTGCCAGCAGCCCCTCGAACACTGAAGCTTTCTTT.

The V and J genes are TRBV27 and TRBJ2-1; 10 nucleotides match TRBD2. CDR3 length equals 15 residues. J lost 2 bases, V lost 7 bases, and 5 bases had no gene match. Per the germline V gene, CDR1 is MNHEY and CDR2 is SMNVEV (reference sequence). The CDR3 nucleotides are TGTGCCAGCATCAGAACTAGCGGGACCTACAATGAGCAGTTCTTC. Translation gives CASIRTSGTYNEQFF.

The chain links TRBV2 to TRBJ2-7; 8 nucleotides line up with TRBD1. The germline V gene encodes CDR1 SNHLY and CDR2 FYNNEI. Unmatched junction bases numbered 1, after V lost 4 bases and J lost 2 bases. The CDR3 extends over 13 amino acids. CDR3 sequence reads: CASSGTGTYEQYF. CDR3 in DNA: TGTGCCAGCAGTGGGACAGGGACCTACGAGCAGTACTTC.

This clone was seen a handful of times. The chain joins TRBV19 to TRBJ2-7; D is possibly TRBD2 (6 bases). Trimming removed 3 bases from V and 0 bases from J, with 9 bases in between. This CDR3 comprises 14 residues. CDR1 and CDR2 from the germline V gene are LNHDA and SQIVND (reference sequence). DNA for the CDR3: TGTGCCAGTAGTATCGGAGGGACCTCCTACGAGCAGTACTTC. Translating it yields CASSIGGTSYEQYF.

This clone was recorded only once. The chain has TRBV19 and TRBJ2-2; possible D gene TRBD1, 5 bases. This CDR3 is built from 15 residues. Germline CDR1 and CDR2: LNHDA and SQIVND (reference sequence). Trimming took 6 bases from V and 3 from J, leaving 14 bases between them. CDR3 in DNA: TGTGCCAGTAGGCTTCTCGGACATGACACCGGGGAGCTGTTTTTT. This gives the protein CASRLLGHDTGELFF.

The chain carries TRBV4-1 and TRBJ1-1; D is uncertain. This CDR3 is built from 15 residues. Trimming removed 4 bases at V and 1 base at J, with 13 bases between. Germline V lookup: CDR1 MGHRA, CDR2 YSYEKL. CDR3 protein: CASSRQTPANTEAFF. CDR3 bases: TGCGCCAGCAGCCGCCAGACACCGGCGAACACTGAAGCTTTCTTT.

The sample holds a few counts of this clone. The rearrangement links TRBV6-6 to TRBJ1-2, with D possibly matching TRBD1 (6 bases). Per the germline V gene, CDR1 is MNHNY and CDR2 is SVGAGI (reference sequence). V lost 8 bases to trimming and J lost 2 bases, with 12 bases between them. The CDR3 has 13 residues. CDR3 residues: CASHQQGNYGYTF. CDR3 DNA sequence: TGTGCCAGCCATCAACAGGGCAACTATGGCTACACCTTC.